One and the same sample provided the 32 T cell receptor beta chains below, sequenced in a study of Graves' ophthalmopathy and Graves' hyperthyroidism. TCR beta CDR3 regions were amplified from RNA transcripts. After a first-round RT-PCR with HTBI primers, a second-round multiplex PCR was run. MiXCR, run by TCRdb on the multiplex PCR reads, gives a single entry per CDR3 protein. This table has about 210,000 distinct CDR3 sequences, approximately 28% appearing once. The source material was peripheral blood. The receptors were sampled from a man over 45 with Graves' ophthalmopathy.

The rearrangement joins TRBV29-1 to TRBJ1-1; 7 bases line up with TRBD1. V lost 6 bases, J lost 0 bases, and 4 bases stayed unmatched. Germline-derived CDR1 and CDR2 are SQVTM and ANQGSEA. This CDR3 has 13 amino acids. CDR3 loop: CSVMTGLNTEAFF. The CDR3 DNA sequence: TGCAGCGTAATGACAGGGTTGAACACTGAAGCTTTCTTT.

This clonotype has a count of ten or more. The chain uses TRBV28 and TRBJ2-2; D remains ambiguous. The V gene's germline CDR1 is MDHEN and CDR2 SYDVKM. The V gene lost 7 bases and the J gene lost 4 bases, with 10 bases spanning the gap. The CDR3 extends over 13 amino acids. For the CDR3, the DNA is TGTGCCAGCACTCGGTCGAGCACCGGGGAGCTGTTTTTT. It translates to CASTRSSTGELFF.

This clonotype was recorded many times. The rearrangement links TRBV15 to TRBJ1-5, with a tentative D call TRBD1 (6 bases). The CDR3 contains 16 residues. Trimming shortened V by 4 bases and J by 0 bases, and 13 bases separated the two germline ends. Germline V gene data show CDR1 as LNHNV and CDR2 as YYDKDF (reference sequence). CDR3 residues: CATSKGGDYSNQPQHF. The CDR3 DNA follows: TGTGCCACCAGCAAGGGGGGGGACTATAGCAATCAGCCCCAGCATTTT.

The chain carries TRBV20-1 and TRBJ1-5; the D is unclear. The germline V gene encodes CDR1 DFQATT and CDR2 SNEGSKA (reference sequence). V lost 0 bases to trimming and J lost 0 bases, with 9 bases between them. This CDR3 has 15 amino acids. The CDR3 spells CSAREQPHSNQPQHF. CDR3 bases: TGCAGTGCTAGAGAACAGCCCCATAGCAATCAGCCCCAGCATTTT.

The chain recombines TRBV12-3 or TRBV12-4 with TRBJ2-5, with 10 nucleotides matching TRBD2. V was clipped by 3 bases and J by 4 bases; unmatched bases: 8. The CDR3 extends over 16 amino acids. As DNA, the CDR3 is TGTGCCAGCAGTTTGGGGGGTAGCGGGAGGAGAGAGACCCAGTACTTC. It translates to CASSLGGSGRRETQYF.

The chain recombines TRBV6-5 with TRBJ1-5, with D possibly matching TRBD1 (6 bases). This CDR3 has 15 residues. The germline gives CDR1 MNHEY, CDR2 SVGAGI. V was cut by 2 bases and J by 5 bases, with 13 bases left in between. CDR3 sequence: CASSYTGPGDQPQHF. CDR3 bases: TGTGCCAGCAGTTACACAGGGCCCGGGGATCAGCCCCAGCATTTT.

This clonotype was detected many times. This rearrangement joins TRBV9 to TRBJ2-5; D is tentatively TRBD1 or TRBD2 (7 bases each). V lost 0 bases to trimming and J lost 5 bases, with 14 bases between them. Germline V gene lookup returns CDR1 SGDLS and CDR2 YYNGEE. The length of the CDR3 is 15 residues. The CDR3, as DNA: TGTGCCAGCAGCGTAGGGGGAGCGGGACAGGAGACCCAGTACTTC. Protein sequence: CASSVGGAGQETQYF.

There are a few counts of this clonotype. This sequence joins TRBV12-3 or TRBV12-4 and TRBJ2-7, with 11 bases fitting TRBD2. This CDR3 has 16 residues. The V gene end was trimmed by 4 bases and the J gene end by 6 bases; junction bases not matched to a gene: 11. For the CDR3, the DNA is TGTGCCAGCAGTTCCGGGGTAGCGGGAGGGTATTCCGAGCAGTACTTC. It specifies CASSSGVAGGYSEQYF.

The rearrangement uses TRBV12-5 and TRBJ2-7, with TRBD1 matching over 7 bases. V lost 7 bases and J lost 1; bases outside the gene matches: 7. This CDR3 region has 14 residues. CDR1 LGHNT and CDR2 FRNRAP come from the germline V gene. CDR3 nucleotide sequence: TGTGCTAGTGCCCTCGGGACAGCTTCCTACGAGCAGTACTTC. Its translation is CASALGTASYEQYF.

At least ten counts were recorded for this clonotype. The chain combines TRBV7-9 with TRBJ2-5; the D gene is possibly TRBD2 (6 bases). The V gene's germline CDR1 is SEHNR and CDR2 FQNEAQ (reference sequence). There are 13 residues in the CDR3. Deletions cut 3 bases from V and 5 bases from J, with 10 bases between. DNA of the CDR3: TGTGCCAGCAGCTTGACTAGACGGGAGACCCAGTACTTC. This encodes CASSLTRRETQYF.

This clonotype was recorded at least ten times. J is TRBJ1-2 and V is TRBV3-1; TRBD1 agrees at 9 bases. The germline V gene has CDR1 LGHDT and CDR2 YNNKEL (reference sequence). With V trimmed by 4 bases and J by 4 bases, 4 bases remained unmatched. The CDR3 contains 14 residues. CDR3 region: CASSLTGGVYGYTF. The CDR3 DNA reads TGTGCCAGCAGCCTTACAGGGGGCGTCTATGGCTACACCTTC.

The rearrangement uses TRBV20-1 and TRBJ2-5, with D perhaps assigned TRBD1 or TRBD2 (5 bases each). The CDR3 spans 14 residues. Germline CDR1 reads DFQATT; CDR2 reads SNEGSKA (reference sequence). Trimming left V 6 bases short and J 4 bases short, with 18 bases between. The CDR3 loop is CSAAQPGPLETQYF. The CDR3 DNA reads as TGCAGTGCCGCCCAACCGGGACCCCTAGAGACCCAGTACTTC.

This clonotype was seen ten or more times. The chain couples TRBV7-6 to TRBJ2-7; D unresolved. The CDR3 has 13 amino acids. From germline, CDR1 is SGHVS and CDR2 FNYEAQ. V was shortened by 5 bases and J by 2 bases, with 10 bases between the two germline ends. The CDR3 DNA is TGTGCCAGCAGCGTGGACGGTCCCTACGAGCAGTACTTC. Translation: CASSVDGPYEQYF.

This clonotype appeared many times. V is TRBV29-1 and J is TRBJ2-7, with a possible D match to TRBD2 (6 bases). The V gene's germline CDR1 is SQVTM and CDR2 ANQGSEA. Trimming took 2 bases from V and 0 from J, leaving 14 bases between them. The CDR3 covers 15 residues. The chain's CDR3 is CSVERGDSYSYEQYF. Here the CDR3 DNA reads TGCAGCGTTGAAAGAGGGGACTCCTACTCCTACGAGCAGTACTTC.

This clonotype was seen ten or more times. The V gene is TRBV12-5, the J gene TRBJ2-2; D is unclear. Germline V gene data show CDR1 as LGHNT and CDR2 as FRNRAP. V was shortened by 0 bases and J by 1 base, with 3 bases between the two germline ends. CDR3 length: 14 amino acids. CDR3: CASGLVLNTGELFF. DNA for the CDR3: TGTGCTAGTGGTTTGGTCCTGAACACCGGGGAGCTGTTTTTT.

The chain uses TRBV19 and TRBJ2-7; TRBD1 might be the D (5 bases). CDR3 length: 13 residues. CDR1 and CDR2 from the germline V gene are LNHDA and SQIVND (reference sequence). Trimming left V 8 bases short and J 2 bases short, with 13 bases between. The CDR3 spells CASSRALTYEQYF. For the CDR3, the DNA is TGTGCCAGTTCCAGGGCCCTTACCTACGAGCAGTACTTC.

This clonotype has at least ten counts. This chain uses TRBV7-2 with TRBJ2-3; 14 bases fit TRBD2. CDR1 and CDR2 from the germline V gene are SGHTA and FQGNSA. V dropped 5 bases and J dropped 4; count of bases not matched to a gene: 5. This CDR3 is built from 16 residues. CDR3 region: CASSATSGRASDTQYF. CDR3 coding DNA: TGTGCCAGCAGCGCGACTAGCGGGAGGGCCTCAGATACGCAGTATTTT.

This clonotype was counted at least ten times. J is TRBJ1-1 and V is TRBV4-1, with D perhaps TRBD1 (5 bases). CDR1 and CDR2 (germline): MGHRA, YSYEKL. The CDR3 is made up of 14 amino acids. With 4 bases removed from V and 0 bases from J, the gap between germline ends came to 9 bases. The CDR3 here is CASSRQTLNTEAFF. The CDR3 nucleotides read TGCGCCAGCAGCCGACAGACGTTGAACACTGAAGCTTTCTTT.

This clonotype was recorded at least ten times. The gene calls are TRBV4-3 and TRBJ2-4, with D possibly being TRBD1 or TRBD2 (5 bases each). The CDR3 has 14 residues. CDR1 and CDR2 from the germline V gene are LGHNA and YSLEER. V gave up 4 bases and J gave up 6 bases, with 13 bases separating them. Written as DNA, the CDR3 is TGCGCCAGCAGCCCCCCGGGGACGAGAAACATTCAGTACTTC. This sequence encodes CASSPPGTRNIQYF.

V usage is TRBV12-3 or TRBV12-4 and J usage is TRBJ1-1; TRBD1 might be the D (5 bases). The CDR3 is 15 amino acids. The germline V and J ends were trimmed by 2 bases and 6 bases, with 16 bases remaining between them. The CDR3 DNA sequence: TGTGCCAGCAGTTTAAACGACCTAGGGGTGTCTGAAGCTTTCTTT. This gives the protein CASSLNDLGVSEAFF.

V and J are TRBV3-1 and TRBJ2-7; D tentatively reads TRBD1 or TRBD2 (5 bases each). CDR3 length equals 16 residues. The germline V gene encodes CDR1 LGHDT and CDR2 YNNKEL (reference sequence). The ends were cut back, 3 bases at V and 0 bases at J, with 15 bases in the middle. Here the CDR3 reads CASSQVLGESSYEQYF. The CDR3 region has the DNA TGTGCCAGCAGCCAGGTACTGGGGGAATCCTCCTACGAGCAGTACTTC.

This chain connects TRBV20-1 to TRBJ2-5, with a possible D match to TRBD2 (7 bases). From germline, CDR1 is DFQATT and CDR2 SNEGSKA (reference sequence). CDR3 length: 12 residues. Trimming took 3 bases from V and 4 from J, leaving 9 bases between them. The CDR3 reads CSASRGGETQYF. The CDR3 coding sequence is TGCAGTGCTAGTAGGGGGGGAGAGACCCAGTACTTC.

This clonotype was recorded at least ten times. The V call is TRBV5-8, the J call TRBJ2-7; D gene unclear. Germline V gene data show CDR1 as SGHTS and CDR2 as YDEGEE. Trimming took 2 bases from V and 2 from J, leaving 8 bases between them. The CDR3 is made up of 13 amino acids. CDR3 coding DNA: TGTGCCAGCAGCTTCGTCAGAGCCTACGAGCAGTACTTC. This translates into CASSFVRAYEQYF.

Ten or more counts support this clonotype. The genes are TRBV6-1 and TRBJ1-1, with 7 bases lining up with TRBD1. J gave up 4 bases and V 5 bases, and 7 bases lay outside the gene matches. The CDR3 extends over 14 amino acids. Germline V gene lookup returns CDR1 MNHNS and CDR2 SASEGT. As DNA, the CDR3 is TGTGCCAGCAGTACCAAGCAGGGGGTCACTGAAGCTTTCTTT. Translation: CASSTKQGVTEAFF.

This clonotype was seen repeatedly, ten times or more. This rearrangement joins TRBV3-1 to TRBJ2-7; weak D call: TRBD2 (6 bases). V lost 3 bases, J lost 5 bases, and 17 bases lay in between. CDR3 length: 15 amino acids. The germline V gene encodes CDR1 LGHDT and CDR2 YNNKEL (reference sequence). CDR3 DNA sequence: TGTGCCAGCAGCCAGGGGCTGGCGGGGCTCCACGAGCAGTACTTC. It is translated as CASSQGLAGLHEQYF.

This clonotype was observed at least ten times. The J gene is TRBJ2-5, the V gene TRBV12-3 or TRBV12-4, with 15 bases lining up with TRBD2. Trimming removed 2 bases from V and 7 bases from J; junction bases left unmatched: 11. This CDR3 has 18 amino acids. CDR3 nucleotide sequence: TGTGCCAGCAGTTTAAAACCCGGACTAGCGGGAGGGGGAGGGACCCAGTACTTC. As protein: CASSLKPGLAGGGGTQYF.

The V and J genes are TRBV6-2 or TRBV6-3 and TRBJ2-2, with D perhaps TRBD1 (6 bases). V was pared by 5 bases and J by 3 bases, with 7 bases between. Germline lookup yields CDR1 MNHEY and CDR2 SVGEGT. The CDR3 sequence is 13 residues long. For the CDR3, the DNA is TGTGCCAGCAGTCGGACAGACACCGGGGAGCTGTTTTTT. Its translation is CASSRTDTGELFF.

This clonotype appeared many times. The chain has TRBV15 and TRBJ2-5; D is perhaps TRBD1 (5 bases). Germline V lookup: CDR1 LNHNV, CDR2 YYDKDF (reference sequence). The CDR3 runs to 17 residues. V lost 1 base to trimming and J lost 5 bases, with 20 bases between them. CDR3 loop: CATSRGGETVGSETQYF. In DNA form, the CDR3 reads TGTGCCACCAGCAGAGGGGGCGAGACCGTGGGAAGCGAGACCCAGTACTTC.

Ten or more counts support this clonotype. V gene TRBV6-5 combines with J gene TRBJ1-3; D is undetermined. The V and J ends lost 5 bases and 3 bases respectively, with 11 bases between them. This CDR3 has 14 residues. Per germline, CDR1 MNHEY and CDR2 SVGAGI. The CDR3 sequence: CASSRSTRGNTIYF. In DNA form, the CDR3 reads TGTGCCAGCAGTAGGAGTACTCGTGGAAACACCATATATTTT.

The V call is TRBV12-3 or TRBV12-4, the J call TRBJ1-5; D remains unclear. V was pared by 0 bases and J by 6 bases, with 9 bases between. This CDR3 has 14 amino acids. This CDR3 reads CASSLAEAGQPQHF. Here the CDR3 DNA reads TGTGCCAGCAGTTTAGCAGAGGCCGGTCAGCCCCAGCATTTT.

This clonotype was observed at least ten times. The chain has TRBV5-6 and TRBJ1-1; unclear D gene. CDR3 length: 15 residues. The V end lost 0 bases, the J end lost 0 bases, and 9 bases lay between the germline ends. CDR1 and CDR2 from the germline V gene are SGHDT and YYEEEE. CDR3 in amino acids: CASSLAGRLNTEAFF. CDR3 DNA: TGTGCCAGCAGCTTGGCCGGCAGACTGAACACTGAAGCTTTCTTT.

This clonotype has a count of ten or more. This sequence joins TRBV6-1 and TRBJ2-4; tentative D call: TRBD2 (6 bases). The CDR3 is made up of 14 amino acids. Germline V gives CDR1 MNHNS, CDR2 SASEGT. V gave up 6 bases and J gave up 6 bases, with 15 bases separating them. The CDR3 protein is CASSLPGDLNIQYF. In DNA form, the CDR3 reads TGTGCCAGCAGCCTCCCGGGAGACTTAAACATTCAGTACTTC.